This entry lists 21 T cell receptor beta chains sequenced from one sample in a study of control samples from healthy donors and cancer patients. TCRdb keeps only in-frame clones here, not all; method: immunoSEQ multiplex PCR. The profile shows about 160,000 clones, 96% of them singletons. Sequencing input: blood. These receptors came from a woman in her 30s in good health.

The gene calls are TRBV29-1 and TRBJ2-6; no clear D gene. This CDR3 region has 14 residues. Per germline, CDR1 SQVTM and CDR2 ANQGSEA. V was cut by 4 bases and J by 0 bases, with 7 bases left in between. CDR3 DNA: TGCAGCGTTGGAGGCACCTCTGGGGCCAACGTCCTGACTTTC. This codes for CSVGGTSGANVLTF.

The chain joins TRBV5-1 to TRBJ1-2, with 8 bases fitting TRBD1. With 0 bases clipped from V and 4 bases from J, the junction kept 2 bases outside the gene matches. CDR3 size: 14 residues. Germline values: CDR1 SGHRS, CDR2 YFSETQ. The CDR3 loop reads CASSLDRGIYGYTF. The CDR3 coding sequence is TGCGCCAGCAGCTTGGACAGGGGGATCTATGGCTACACCTTC.

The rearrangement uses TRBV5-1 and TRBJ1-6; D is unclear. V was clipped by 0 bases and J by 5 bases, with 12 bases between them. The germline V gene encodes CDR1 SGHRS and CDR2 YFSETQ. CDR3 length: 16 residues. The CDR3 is CASSLVPEANNSPLHF. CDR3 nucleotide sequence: TGCGCCAGCAGCTTGGTACCGGAGGCGAATAATTCACCCCTCCACTTT. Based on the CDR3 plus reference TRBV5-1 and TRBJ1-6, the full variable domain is KAGVTQTPRYLIKTRGQQVTLSCSPISGHRSVSWYQQTPGQGLQFLFEYFSETQRNKGNFPGRFSGRQFSNSRSEMNVSTLELGDSALYLCASSLVPEANNSPLHFGNGTRLTVT.

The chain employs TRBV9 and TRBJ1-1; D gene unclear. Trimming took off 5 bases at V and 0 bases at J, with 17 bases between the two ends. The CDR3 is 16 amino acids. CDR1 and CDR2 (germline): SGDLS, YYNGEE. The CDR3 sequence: CASSGQGQLMNTEAFF. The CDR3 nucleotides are TGTGCCAGCAGTGGCCAAGGGCAGCTCATGAACACTGAAGCTTTCTTT.

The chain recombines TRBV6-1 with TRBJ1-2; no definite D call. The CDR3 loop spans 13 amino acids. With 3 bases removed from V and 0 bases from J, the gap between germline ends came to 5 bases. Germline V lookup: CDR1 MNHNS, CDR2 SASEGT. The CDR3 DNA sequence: TGTGCCAGCAGTGATGGCCCTAACTATGGCTACACCTTC. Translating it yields CASSDGPNYGYTF.

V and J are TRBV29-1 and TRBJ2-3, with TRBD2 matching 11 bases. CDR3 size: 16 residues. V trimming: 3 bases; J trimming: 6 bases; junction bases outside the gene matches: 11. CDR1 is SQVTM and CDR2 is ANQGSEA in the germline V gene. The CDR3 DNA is TGCAGCGTTGAGGGGACTAGCGGAGGACAAGGGGATACGCAGTATTTT. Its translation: CSVEGTSGGQGDTQYF.

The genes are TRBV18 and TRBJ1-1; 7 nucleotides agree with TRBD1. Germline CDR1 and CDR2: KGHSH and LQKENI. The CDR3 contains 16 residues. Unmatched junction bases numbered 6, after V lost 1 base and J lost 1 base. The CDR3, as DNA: TGTGCCAGCTCACCACTACCGACAGGGAAGAACACTGAAGCTTTCTTT. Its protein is CASSPLPTGKNTEAFF.

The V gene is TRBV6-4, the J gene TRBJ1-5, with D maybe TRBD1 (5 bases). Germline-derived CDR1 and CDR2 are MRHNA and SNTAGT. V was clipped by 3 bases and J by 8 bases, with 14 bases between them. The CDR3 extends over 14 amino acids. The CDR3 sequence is CASSETANLKPQHF. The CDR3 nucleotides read TGTGCCAGCAGTGAGACAGCGAATTTGAAGCCCCAGCATTTT.

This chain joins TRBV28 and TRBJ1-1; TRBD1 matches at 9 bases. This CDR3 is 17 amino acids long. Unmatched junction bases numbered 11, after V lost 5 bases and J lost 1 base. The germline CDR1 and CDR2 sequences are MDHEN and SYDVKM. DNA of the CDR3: TGTGCCAGCAGTCCTACCGGGACAGGGTGGTGGAACACTGAAGCTTTCTTT. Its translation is CASSPTGTGWWNTEAFF.

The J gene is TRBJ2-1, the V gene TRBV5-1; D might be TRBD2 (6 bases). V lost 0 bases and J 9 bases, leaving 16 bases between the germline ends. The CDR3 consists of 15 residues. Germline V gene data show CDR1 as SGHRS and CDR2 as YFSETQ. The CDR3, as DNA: TGCGCCAGCAGCTTGGTATTGAAAGTGGGGGGTGAGCAGTTCTTC. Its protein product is CASSLVLKVGGEQFF.

The CDR3 loop reads CASTRGQGLNGELFF. CDR3 in DNA: TGCGCCAGCACCCGGGGACAGGGGTTAAACGGGGAGCTGTTTTTT. The rearrangement joins TRBV5-1 to TRBJ2-2, with 10 bases aligning to TRBD1. The CDR3 covers 15 residues. Germline loops: CDR1 SGHRS, CDR2 YFSETQ. V lost 6 bases to trimming and J lost 7 bases; unmatched junction nucleotides: 9.

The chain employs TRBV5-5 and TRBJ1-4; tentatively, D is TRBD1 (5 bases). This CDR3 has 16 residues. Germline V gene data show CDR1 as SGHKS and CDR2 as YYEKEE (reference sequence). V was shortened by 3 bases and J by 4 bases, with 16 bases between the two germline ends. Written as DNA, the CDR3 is TGTGCCAGCAGCTCACGGGCGGGGGTGGATAATGAAAAACTGTTTTTT. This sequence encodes CASSSRAGVDNEKLFF. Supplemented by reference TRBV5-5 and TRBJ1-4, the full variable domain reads DAGVTQSPTHLIKTRGQQVTLRCSPISGHKSVSWYQQVLGQGPQFIFQYYEKEERGRGNFPDRFSARQFPNYSSELNVNALLLGDSALYLCASSSRAGVDNEKLFFGSGTQLSVL.

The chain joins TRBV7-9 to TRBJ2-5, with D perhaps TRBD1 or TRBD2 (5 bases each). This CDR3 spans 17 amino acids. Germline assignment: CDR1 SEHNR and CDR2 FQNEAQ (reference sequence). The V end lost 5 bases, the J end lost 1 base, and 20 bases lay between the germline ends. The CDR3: CASSPHPPGRPQETQYF. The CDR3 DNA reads TGTGCCAGCAGCCCTCACCCCCCGGGACGACCCCAAGAGACCCAGTACTTC.

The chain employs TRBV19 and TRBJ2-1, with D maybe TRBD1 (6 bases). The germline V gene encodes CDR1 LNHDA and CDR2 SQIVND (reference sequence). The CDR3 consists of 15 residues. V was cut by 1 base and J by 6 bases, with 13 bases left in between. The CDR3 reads CASSIGLGQFNEQFF. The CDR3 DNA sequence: TGTGCCAGTAGTATAGGACTTGGACAGTTCAATGAGCAGTTCTTC.

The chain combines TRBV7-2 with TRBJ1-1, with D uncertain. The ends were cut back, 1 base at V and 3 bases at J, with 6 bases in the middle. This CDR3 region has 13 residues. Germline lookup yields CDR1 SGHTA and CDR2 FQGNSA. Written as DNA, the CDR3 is TGTGCCAGCAGCTTAGGCTCATACACTGAAGCTTTCTTT. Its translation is CASSLGSYTEAFF.

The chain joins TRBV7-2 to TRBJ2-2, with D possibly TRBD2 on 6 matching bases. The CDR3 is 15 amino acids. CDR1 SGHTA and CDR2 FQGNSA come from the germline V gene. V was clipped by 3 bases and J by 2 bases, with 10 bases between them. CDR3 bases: TGTGCCAGCAGCTTGGAGGGGACTAACACCGGGGAGCTGTTTTTT. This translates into CASSLEGTNTGELFF.

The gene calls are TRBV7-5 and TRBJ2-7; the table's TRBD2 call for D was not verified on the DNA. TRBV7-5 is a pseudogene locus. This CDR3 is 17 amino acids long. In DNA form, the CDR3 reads TGTGCCAGAAGCACCCAAACGGGGGGGGACCACTCCCACGAGCAGTACTTC. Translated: CARSTQTGGDHSHEQYF.

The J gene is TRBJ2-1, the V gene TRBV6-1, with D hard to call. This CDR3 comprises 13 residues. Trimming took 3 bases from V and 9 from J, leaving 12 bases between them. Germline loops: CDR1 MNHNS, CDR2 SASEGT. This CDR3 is CASSELGFGEQFF. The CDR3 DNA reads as TGTGCCAGCAGTGAGTTAGGGTTTGGTGAGCAGTTCTTC.

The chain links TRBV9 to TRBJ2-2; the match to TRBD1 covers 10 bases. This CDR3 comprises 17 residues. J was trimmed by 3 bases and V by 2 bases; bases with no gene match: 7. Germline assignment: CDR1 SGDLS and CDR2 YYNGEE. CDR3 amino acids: CASSVKAGTGDTGELFF. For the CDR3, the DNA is TGTGCCAGCAGCGTCAAGGCCGGGACAGGGGACACCGGGGAGCTGTTTTTT.

Here the CDR3 reads CASSQGSSYEQYF. The CDR3 coding sequence is TGCGCCAGCAGCCAGGGGAGCTCCTACGAGCAGTACTTC. V gene TRBV4-1 combines with J gene TRBJ2-7; D perhaps matches TRBD2 (5 bases). CDR3 length equals 13 residues. Germline CDR1 is MGHRA and CDR2 is YSYEKL. Between the trimmed V and J ends, which lost 3 bases and 0 bases, there was a span of 6 bases.

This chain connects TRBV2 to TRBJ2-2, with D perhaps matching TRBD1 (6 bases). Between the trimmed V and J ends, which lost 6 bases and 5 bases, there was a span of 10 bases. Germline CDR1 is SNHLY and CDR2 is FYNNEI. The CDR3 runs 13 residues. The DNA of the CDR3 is TGTGCCAGCAGGTTCCAGGGGACCGGGGAGCTGTTTTTT. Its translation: CASRFQGTGELFF.